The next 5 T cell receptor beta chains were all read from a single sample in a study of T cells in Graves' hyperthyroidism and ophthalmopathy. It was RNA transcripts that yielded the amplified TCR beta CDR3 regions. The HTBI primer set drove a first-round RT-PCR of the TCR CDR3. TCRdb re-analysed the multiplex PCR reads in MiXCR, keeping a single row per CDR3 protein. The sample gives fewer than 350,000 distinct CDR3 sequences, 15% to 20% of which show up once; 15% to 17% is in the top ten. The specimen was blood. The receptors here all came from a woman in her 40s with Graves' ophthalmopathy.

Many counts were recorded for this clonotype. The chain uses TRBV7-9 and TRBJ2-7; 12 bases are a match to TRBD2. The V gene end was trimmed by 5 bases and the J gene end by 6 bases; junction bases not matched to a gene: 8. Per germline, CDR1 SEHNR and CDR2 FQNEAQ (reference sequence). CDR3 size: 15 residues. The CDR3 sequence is CASSPGTSGPREQYF. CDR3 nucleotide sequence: TGTGCCAGCAGCCCAGGGACTAGCGGGCCTCGCGAGCAGTACTTC.

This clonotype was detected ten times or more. The CDR3 here is CASSLVNLDTQYF. The CDR3 DNA follows: TGTGCCAGCAGCTTAGTTAATCTAGATACGCAGTATTTT. The chain combines TRBV11-2 with TRBJ2-3, with no clear D. Germline V gene lookup returns CDR1 SGHAT and CDR2 FQNNGV. The ends were cut back, 1 base at V and 5 bases at J, with 7 bases in the middle. The CDR3 runs 13 residues.

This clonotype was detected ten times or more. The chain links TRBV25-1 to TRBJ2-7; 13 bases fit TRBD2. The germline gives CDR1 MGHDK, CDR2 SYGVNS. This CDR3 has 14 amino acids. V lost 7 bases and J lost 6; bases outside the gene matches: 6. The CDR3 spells CASTRTSGSGEQYF. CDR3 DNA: TGTGCCAGCACCCGGACTAGCGGGAGCGGCGAGCAGTACTTC.

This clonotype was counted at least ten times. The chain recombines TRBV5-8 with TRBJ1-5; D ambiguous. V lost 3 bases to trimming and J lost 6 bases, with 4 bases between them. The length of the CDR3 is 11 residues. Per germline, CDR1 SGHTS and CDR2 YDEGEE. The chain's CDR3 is CASSSLQPQHF. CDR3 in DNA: TGTGCCAGCAGCTCACTTCAGCCCCAGCATTTT. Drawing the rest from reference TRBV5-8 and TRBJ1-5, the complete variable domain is EAGVTQSPTHLIKTRGQQATLRCSPISGHTSVYWYQQALGLGLQFLLWYDEGEERNRGNFPPRFSGRQFPNYSSELNVNALELEDSALYLCASSSLQPQHFGDGTRLSIL.

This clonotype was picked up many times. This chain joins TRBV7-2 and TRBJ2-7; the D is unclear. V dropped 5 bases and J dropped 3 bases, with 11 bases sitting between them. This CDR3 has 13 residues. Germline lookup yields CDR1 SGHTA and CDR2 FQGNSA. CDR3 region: CASSRLPSYEQYF. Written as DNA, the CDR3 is TGTGCCAGCAGCCGCCTCCCCAGCTACGAGCAGTACTTC.